This entry describes one T cell receptor beta chain. The antigen remains unidentified. The entry originates in a study of T-cell memory formation after mild COVID-19. Whole-study findings and limits: Researchers report contracting CD4+ clones mostly in CM and EM, with CD8+ clones in EMRA. A second wave of clones peaked on day 37, and their SARS-CoV-2 specificity went unconfirmed.

One entry per CDR3 protein, called by TCRdb with MiXCR from the 5' RACE reads. The profile shows 250,000 or so distinct CDR3 sequences, roughly 10% of them singletons. Germline V CDR1 and CDR2: LGHDT, YNNKEL (reference sequence). J was trimmed by 6 bases and V by 0 bases; bases with no gene match: 4. The CDR3 is 14 residues long. The clonotype was recovered from a man between 18 and 35 years old who had mild COVID-19 (a few samples of this study predate the infection). Cell type and time point are not known. The material sequenced was PBMCs or a T cell subset sorted from them (not recorded which). This sequence joins TRBV3-1 and TRBJ1-2; the match to TRBD1 covers 7 bases. This CDR3 reads CASSQDGDSHGYTF. The CDR3 DNA is TGTGCCAGCAGCCAAGATGGGGACAGCCATGGCTACACCTTC.